Listed below are T cell receptor beta chains from one sample, sequenced in a study of blood T cell repertoires in COVID-19. The protocol was immunoSEQ multiplex PCR, while the TCRdb copy is restricted to in-frame clones and leaves out a portion. Counted here are some 200,000 clones, 80% to 90% occurring once; the ten biggest clones make up 9% to 15%. Sequencing input: peripheral blood. The source is a woman older than 75 with COVID-19, enrolled during active disease. The CDR3 runs from the conserved cysteine through the conserved F or W. The D gene is left open where the match is weak. Some rows have no size entry. The others give once, few or many, or a class for an expanded clone.

J gene | V gene | D gene | CDR3 length | clone size | CDR3 DNA | CDR3 protein
TRBJ2-7 | TRBV5-6 | . | 12 | few | TGTGCCAGCAGCTTGGTAACCTACGAGCAGTACTTC | CASSLVTYEQYF
TRBJ1-6 | TRBV18 | TRBD1 | 16 | . | TGTGCCAGCTCACCCAACAGGGGGAAGGCTAATTCACCCCTCCACTTT | CASSPNRGKANSPLHF
TRBJ2-7 | TRBV7-9 | TRBD1 | 15 | . | TGTGCCAGCAGCTTAGGGGGGACAGGGTTCCACGAGCAGTACTTC | CASSLGGTGFHEQYF
TRBJ2-7 | TRBV11-2 | TRBD1 | 14 | . | TGTGCCAGCAGTCTTGACAGGGGGCACTACGAGCAGTACTTC | CASSLDRGHYEQYF
TRBJ2-2 | TRBV6-2/TRBV6-3 | . | 12 | . | TGTGCCAGCAGTTGGAGCACCGGGGAGCTGTTTTTT | CASSWSTGELFF
TRBJ1-2 | TRBV11-3 | . | 13 | . | TGTGCCAGCAGCCTCCGGACAGACTATGGCTACACCTTC | CASSLRTDYGYTF
TRBJ2-3 | TRBV5-5 | TRBD1 | 19 | . | TGTGCCAGCAGCTTGGAAGGGACAGGGTGGAGGCCTAGCACAGATACGCAGTATTTT | CASSLEGTGWRPSTDTQYF
TRBJ1-2 | TRBV10-3 | . | 15 | . | TGTGCCATCAGTGAGTCGGTAGGTGGGCAGTATGGCTACACCTTC | CAISESVGGQYGYTF
TRBJ2-1 | TRBV7-9 | . | 16 | . | TGTGCCAGCACGCCGACAGGCGGGGAGGGCTACAATGAGCAGTTCTTC | CASTPTGGEGYNEQFF
TRBJ1-2 | TRBV4-1 | TRBD1 | 18 | . | TGCGCCAGCAGCCAGGAGAGGGGCCCGGGACAGGGGTTCTATGGCTACACCTTC | CASSQERGPGQGFYGYTF
TRBJ1-4 | TRBV28 | TRBD1 | 14 | . | TGTGCCAGCAGTAAGGACAGGTCTAATGAAAAACTGTTTTTT | CASSKDRSNEKLFF
TRBJ1-2 | TRBV27 | TRBD1 | 14 | . | TGTGCCAGCAGTCTAAAACAGGGGGCGGGTGGCTACACCTTC | CASSLKQGAGGYTF
TRBJ2-1 | TRBV5-1 | TRBD2 | 17 | . | TGCGCCAGCAGTCATCCCAGGGGACTAGCGGGAGGAAATGAGCAGTTCTTC | CASSHPRGLAGGNEQFF
TRBJ1-2 | TRBV6-6 | . | 14 | . | TGTGCCAGCAGTTACTCGTATTCCGGGGGTGGCTACACCTTC | CASSYSYSGGGYTF
TRBJ2-3 | TRBV27 | . | 16 | . | TGTGCCAGCAGTGTTCAGGGAATCCATGACACAGATACGCAGTATTTT | CASSVQGIHDTDTQYF
TRBJ1-1 | TRBV7-9 | . | 12 | . | TGTGCCAGCAGCGTATTTTCTCGGGAAGCTTTCTTT | CASSVFSREAFF
TRBJ1-4 | TRBV4-2 | . | 14 | few | TGTGCCAGCAGCCAAGATTGGGACACTGAAAAACTGTTTTTT | CASSQDWDTEKLFF
TRBJ1-1 | TRBV7-9 | TRBD1 | 19 | . | TGTGCCAGCAGCTTAGGGACAGGGGTTGAGTTTGGGGTGTTGACTGAAGCTTTCTTT | CASSLGTGVEFGVLTEAFF
TRBJ2-3 | TRBV4-2 | . | 16 | . | TGTGCCAGCAGCCAAGAATTGAGCAAGTTTCAAGATACGCAGTATTTT | CASSQELSKFQDTQYF
TRBJ2-3 | TRBV28 | . | 15 | . | TGTGCCAGCACCCCCCCATGGAGGGAAGCAGATACGCAGTATTTT | CASTPPWREADTQYF
TRBJ1-2 | TRBV6-6 | . | 15 | . | TGTGCCAGCAGTTACAGCAGGGGTTTAGGCTATGGCTACACCTTC | CASSYSRGLGYGYTF
TRBJ1-2 | TRBV5-1 | . | 15 | . | TGCGCCAGCAGTGAATTAGTCGGGGGTAGGAGAGGCTACACCTTC | CASSELVGGRRGYTF
TRBJ2-7 | TRBV6-6 | . | 15 | . | TGTGCCAGCAGTTTACTAGGGGGGGCTAACTACGAGCAGTACTTC | CASSLLGGANYEQYF
TRBJ2-7 | TRBV7-2 | TRBD2 | 15 | . | TGTGCCAGCAGCGCCCCACTAGCGGGGAAATACGAGCAGTACTTC | CASSAPLAGKYEQYF
TRBJ2-1 | TRBV10-3 | TRBD2 | 16 | . | TGTGCCATCAGTGAGTCTGGGCTAGCGGGGGGGAATGAGCAGTTCTTC | CAISESGLAGGNEQFF
TRBJ2-2 | TRBV28 | . | 13 | . | TGTGCCAGCAGTTTAAGGAGGACCGGGGAGCTGTTTTTT | CASSLRRTGELFF
TRBJ1-5 | TRBV6-4 | . | 14 | few | TGTGCCAGCAGTGGCGGGGCTAGCAATCAGCCCCAGCATTTT | CASSGGASNQPQHF
TRBJ1-1 | TRBV5-1 | . | 13 | . | TGCGCCAGCAGCTTCGGTTTGAACACTGAAGCTTTCTTT | CASSFGLNTEAFF
TRBJ1-6 | TRBV6-5 | . | 14 | . | TGTGCCAGCAGCCCGAGCAGGGAAAATTCACCCCTCCACTTT | CASSPSRENSPLHF
TRBJ2-5 | TRBV2 | . | 14 | . | TGTGCCAGCAGTGAAGCGCTGCAGCAAGAGACCCAGTACTTC | CASSEALQQETQYF
TRBJ2-5 | TRBV27 | . | 16 | . | TGTGCCAGCAGTTTATCTGCGGGACTCAATCAAGAGACCCAGTACTTC | CASSLSAGLNQETQYF
TRBJ2-7 | TRBV7-9 | TRBD1 | 15 | once | TGTGCCAGCAGCCAGGGGGACAGAATACCCTACGAGCAGTACTTC | CASSQGDRIPYEQYF
TRBJ1-1 | TRBV5-6 | TRBD1 | 15 | . | TGTGCCAGCAGTTCCGGGACAGGGGTAACACTGTTCGCTTTCTTT | CASSSGTGVTLFAFF
TRBJ2-2 | TRBV6-5 | . | 14 | . | TGTGCCAGCAGCCTCTGGAGGAGCACCGGGGAGCTGTTTTTT | CASSLWRSTGELFF
TRBJ1-3 | TRBV11-2 | . | 17 | . | TGTGCCAGCAGCTTAGGAGGGGGACACCTCTCTGGAAACACCATATATTTT | CASSLGGGHLSGNTIYF
TRBJ2-6 | TRBV19 | . | 16 | . | TGTGCCAGTAGTCCATACAGGGTTGGCGGGGCCAACGTCCTGACTTTC | CASSPYRVGGANVLTF
TRBJ1-2 | TRBV5-5 | TRBD1 | 16 | . | TGTGCCAGCAGCTTGGCCGGGACAGGAGCTAACTATGGCTACACCTTC | CASSLAGTGANYGYTF
TRBJ2-3 | TRBV12-2 | . | 17 | . | TGTGCAAGTCGCTTAGTCGGGGTAGCGGGAGTGGTTGATACGCAGTATTTT | CASRLVGVAGVVDTQYF
TRBJ1-1 | TRBV19 | . | 13 | . | TGTGCCAGTAGTATTTCCTTGAACACTGAAGCTTTCTTT | CASSISLNTEAFF
TRBJ2-3 | TRBV27 | . | 15 | . | TGTGCCAGCAGGCGTCTAGCTGTCCCCACAGATACGCAGTATTTT | CASRRLAVPTDTQYF
TRBJ2-1 | TRBV11-3 | TRBD1 | 14 | . | TGTGCCAGCAGCTTAGGGACAGGGGAGTCTGAGCAGTTCTTC | CASSLGTGESEQFF
TRBJ1-2 | TRBV30 | . | 9 | once | TGTGCCTGGAATCGTGGCTACACCTTC | CAWNRGYTF
TRBJ2-2 | TRBV11-2 | . | 14 | few | TGTGCCAGCAGCTTACCAGAGAACACCGGGGAGCTGTTTTTT | CASSLPENTGELFF
TRBJ2-1 | TRBV19 | TRBD1 | 13 | many | TGTGCCAGCACTCCGACAGGGTGGGGTGAGCAGTTCTTC | CASTPTGWGEQFF
TRBJ2-3 | TRBV7-9 | . | 14 | . | TGTGCCAGCAGCTTGCAGGGGAGCACAGATACGCAGTATTTT | CASSLQGSTDTQYF
TRBJ2-3 | TRBV18 | TRBD1 | 14 | . | TGTGCCAGCTCACCGGACAGGGGAGCAGATACGCAGTATTTT | CASSPDRGADTQYF
TRBJ2-7 | TRBV19 | TRBD2 | 15 | . | TGTGCCAGTAGTCACCGGGCGGGGGGGACCTACGAGCAGTACTTC | CASSHRAGGTYEQYF
TRBJ2-7 | TRBV3-1/TRBV3-2 | TRBD1 | 14 | once | TGTGCCAGCAGCCATTATGACAGGGGTGCCGAGCAGTACTTC | CASSHYDRGAEQYF
TRBJ2-7 | TRBV5-1 | TRBD1 | 13 | . | TGCGCCAGCAGCTTGACAGGGGGGAACGAGCAGTACTTC | CASSLTGGNEQYF
TRBJ2-7 | TRBV12-3/TRBV12-4 | . | 13 | . | TGTGCCAGCAGCCAAACAGGGCACTACGAGCAGTACTTC | CASSQTGHYEQYF
TRBJ2-5 | TRBV9 | TRBD1 | 16 | . | TGTGCCAGCAGCGTAAGGGGACAGGGTTATCAAGAGACCCAGTACTTC | CASSVRGQGYQETQYF
TRBJ2-7 | TRBV28 | . | 15 | . | TGTGCCAGCAGCCCCGGGACACTCCTAGGGTACGAGCAGTACTTC | CASSPGTLLGYEQYF
TRBJ1-1 | TRBV12-3/TRBV12-4 | . | 13 | . | TGTGCCAGCAGTTTTGGGGGCAGCCAGGGAGCTTTCTTT | CASSFGGSQGAFF
TRBJ2-3 | TRBV5-1 | . | 14 | . | TGCGCCAGCAGCTTGACCGTAGGCACAGATACGCAGTATTTT | CASSLTVGTDTQYF
TRBJ1-1 | TRBV12-5 | . | 14 | . | TGTGCTAGTGAGCAGGGCCTAATGAACACTGAAGCTTTCTTT | CASEQGLMNTEAFF
TRBJ1-1 | TRBV6-5 | . | 13 | . | TGTGCCAGCAGTCCAGGGGTCTGGACTGAAGCTTTCTTT | CASSPGVWTEAFF